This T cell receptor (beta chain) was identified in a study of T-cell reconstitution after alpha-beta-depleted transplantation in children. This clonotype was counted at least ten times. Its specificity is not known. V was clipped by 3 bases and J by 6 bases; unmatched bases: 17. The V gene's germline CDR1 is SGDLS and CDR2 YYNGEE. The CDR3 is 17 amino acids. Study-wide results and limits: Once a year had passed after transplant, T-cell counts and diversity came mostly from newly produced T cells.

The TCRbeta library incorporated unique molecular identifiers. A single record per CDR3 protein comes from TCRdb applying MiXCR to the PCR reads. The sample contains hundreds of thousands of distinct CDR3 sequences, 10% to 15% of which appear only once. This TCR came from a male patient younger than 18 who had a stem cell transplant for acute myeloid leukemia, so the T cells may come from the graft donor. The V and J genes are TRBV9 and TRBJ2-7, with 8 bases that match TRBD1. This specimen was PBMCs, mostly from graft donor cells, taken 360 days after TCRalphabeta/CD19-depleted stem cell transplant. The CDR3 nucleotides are TGTGCCAGCAGCGCCGGTCCGGGACAGGTCCTCGTTGTCGAGCAGTACTTC. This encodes CASSAGPGQVLVVEQYF.